Listed below are T cell receptor beta chains from one sample, sequenced in a study of T cells in Graves' hyperthyroidism and ophthalmopathy. TCRdb passed the multiplex PCR reads through MiXCR, listing each CDR3 protein once. The data hold about 500,000 distinct CDR3 sequences, with approximately 16% observed a single time. The sample comprised blood. These receptors all come from a woman aged 18-29 years with Graves' hyperthyroidism. CDR3s include the opening cysteine and the closing phenylalanine or tryptophan. Fields, in order: V gene, clone size, CDR3 protein. Expanded clones are given a class, and other clones once, few, many or no size at all.

V gene: TRBV11-3; clone size: many; CDR3 protein: CASSSSPAMNTEAFF
V gene: TRBV20-1; clone size: many; CDR3 protein: CSAKKTSNEQYF
V gene: TRBV5-4; clone size: -; CDR3 protein: CASSLELGGYTF
V gene: TRBV7-9; clone size: many; CDR3 protein: CASSAGAWGDTQYF
V gene: TRBV4-3; clone size: many; CDR3 protein: CASSQGGAMNTEAFF
V gene: TRBV19; clone size: many; CDR3 protein: CASSPRAGTYEQYF
V gene: TRBV3-1; clone size: -; CDR3 protein: CASSQDPGSPYEQYF
V gene: TRBV29-1; clone size: -; CDR3 protein: CSVTTVANEKLFF
V gene: TRBV6-5; clone size: few; CDR3 protein: CASSYSPGNEQFF
V gene: TRBV6-1; clone size: many; CDR3 protein: CASSRGPATGYNEQFF
V gene: TRBV12-3/TRBV12-4; clone size: many; CDR3 protein: CASSFSGQETQYF
V gene: TRBV20-1; clone size: -; CDR3 protein: CSAKRDRKLLSGANVLTF
V gene: TRBV20-1; clone size: many; CDR3 protein: CSARETGGGEQFF
V gene: TRBV28; clone size: -; CDR3 protein: CASSQDLQGWLGQYF
V gene: TRBV11-2; clone size: many; CDR3 protein: CASSLPSTGPLGGYTF
V gene: TRBV12-3/TRBV12-4; clone size: -; CDR3 protein: CASSPPWGQSFNEQFF
V gene: TRBV6-6; clone size: many; CDR3 protein: CASSYSSERESPYNEQFF
V gene: TRBV7-2; clone size: -; CDR3 protein: CASSLSFNRGATEAFF
V gene: TRBV20-1; clone size: many; CDR3 protein: CSAREVWREQYF
V gene: TRBV12-3/TRBV12-4; clone size: -; CDR3 protein: CASSLRSRNSPLHF
V gene: TRBV7-9; clone size: many; CDR3 protein: CASSLLAETSTDTQYF
V gene: TRBV6-2/TRBV6-3; clone size: few; CDR3 protein: CASSLLSGGNRGTGELFF
V gene: TRBV6-5; clone size: few; CDR3 protein: CASSYPMDEKLFF
V gene: TRBV27; clone size: many; CDR3 protein: CASSLGLGGVTEAFF
V gene: TRBV6-1; clone size: -; CDR3 protein: CASSTTGGRSYNSPLHF
V gene: TRBV19; clone size: -; CDR3 protein: CASSKGTGSYEQYF
V gene: TRBV14; clone size: -; CDR3 protein: CASSRQGQGSYQPQHF
V gene: TRBV20-1; clone size: few; CDR3 protein: CSASFRGEETQYF
V gene: TRBV12-3/TRBV12-4; clone size: many; CDR3 protein: CASSFGGEYNEQFF
V gene: TRBV12-3/TRBV12-4; clone size: many; CDR3 protein: CASRLGAGENQPQHF
V gene: TRBV20-1; clone size: few; CDR3 protein: CSASSGQATYEQYF
V gene: TRBV20-1; clone size: -; CDR3 protein: CSATPRGSETQYF
V gene: TRBV6-1; clone size: few; CDR3 protein: CAAGLAGKREQYF
V gene: TRBV7-6; clone size: few; CDR3 protein: CASSLFPPTTNEKLFF
V gene: TRBV3-1; clone size: many; CDR3 protein: CASSPKLPGEYTDTQYF
V gene: TRBV11-1; clone size: -; CDR3 protein: CASSHGTAGANVLTF
V gene: TRBV20-1; clone size: many; CDR3 protein: CSAPAGVVYNEQFF
V gene: TRBV9; clone size: few; CDR3 protein: CASSVAAGMNTGELFF
V gene: TRBV29-1; clone size: -; CDR3 protein: CSITGTIGRDTQYF
V gene: TRBV19; clone size: few; CDR3 protein: CASSKELIVNYGYTF
V gene: TRBV3-1; clone size: few; CDR3 protein: CASSHGASGRAIYEQYF
V gene: TRBV7-3; clone size: few; CDR3 protein: CASSPASVSSTDTQYF
V gene: TRBV28; clone size: few; CDR3 protein: CASSPPEPPQHF
V gene: TRBV27; clone size: -; CDR3 protein: CASSPRLVPGELFF
V gene: TRBV19; clone size: -; CDR3 protein: CASSIEGLTEAFF
V gene: TRBV7-2; clone size: few; CDR3 protein: CASTPLGTGGMETQYF
V gene: TRBV11-2; clone size: many; CDR3 protein: CASSGADEQFF
V gene: TRBV12-3/TRBV12-4; clone size: many; CDR3 protein: CASSVTGTGDGYTF
V gene: TRBV6-1; clone size: many; CDR3 protein: CASSTTPDSYNEQFF
V gene: TRBV20-1; clone size: -; CDR3 protein: CSARDSGGPTDTQYF
V gene: TRBV7-8; clone size: -; CDR3 protein: CASSIGGPLSYNEQFF
V gene: TRBV7-8; clone size: -; CDR3 protein: CASSLRGGAGRQETQYF
V gene: TRBV30; clone size: many; CDR3 protein: CAWGKGRGKSTDTQYF
V gene: TRBV11-3; clone size: few; CDR3 protein: CASSLEGRGTSGSPSYNEQFF
V gene: TRBV5-1; clone size: few; CDR3 protein: CASRRAGQSPYEQYF